This entry lists 15 T cell receptor beta chains sequenced from one sample in a study of monozygotic twins with inflammatory bowel disease. Following a re-call of the 5' RACE reads, TCRdb has one entry per CDR3 protein and lacks DNA. This table lists about 130,000 distinct CDR3 sequences. The material sequenced was blood. The receptors originated from a human donor with ulcerative colitis or Crohn's disease, or a healthy co-twin of an affected twin (not recorded which).

The chain links TRBV4-3 to TRBJ2-3; TCRdb gives TRBD2 as the D gene, but with no DNA this cannot be confirmed. The length of the CDR3 is 18 residues. Looked up from germline, CDR1 is LGHNA and CDR2 is YSLEER. The CDR3 spells CASSQDVPGGTSTDTQYF.

Here the CDR3 reads CASTSRGGNTGELFF. The chain has TRBV12-3 or TRBV12-4 and TRBJ2-2; TCRdb designates TRBD1, a call that cannot be tested without DNA. The CDR3 has 15 amino acids.

CDR3: CASSQGLAGSAYSYEQYF. The chain employs TRBV3-1 and TRBJ2-7; the D gene TCRdb calls, TRBD2, cannot be checked with no DNA. The germline V gene has CDR1 LGHDT and CDR2 YNNKEL (reference sequence). The CDR3 runs to 18 residues.

The chain carries TRBV7-8 and TRBJ2-2; TCRdb names TRBD1, which stays unverified in the absence of DNA. The CDR3 covers 15 residues. The germline V gene has CDR1 SGHVS and CDR2 FQNEAQ. CDR3 loop: CASSSDGTSFGELFF.

The chain's CDR3 is CSVVAWGSGANVLTF. The chain is built from TRBV29-1 and TRBJ2-6. CDR3 size: 15 residues. Germline V gives CDR1 SQVTM, CDR2 ANQGSEA.

This chain joins TRBV12-3 or TRBV12-4 and TRBJ2-5. CDR3 length: 13 residues. The CDR3: CASTTAYQETQYF.

The gene calls are TRBV28 and TRBJ1-1; TCRdb's D call, TRBD1, is unchecked because there is no DNA. The germline V gene has CDR1 MDHEN and CDR2 SYDVKM. The CDR3 length is 15 residues. CDR3 in amino acids: CASREPPTGATEAFF.

V is TRBV20-1 and J is TRBJ1-2; TCRdb reports TRBD1, a call that lacks DNA to check it against. Germline V gene data show CDR1 as DFQATT and CDR2 as SNEGSKA (reference sequence). The CDR3 is 16 residues long. This CDR3 reads CSARGDRGSPNYGYTF.

The V call is TRBV30, the J call TRBJ1-2. The CDR3 runs 14 residues. Germline V gene data show CDR1 as GTSNPN and CDR2 as SVGIG (reference sequence). CDR3: CAWSVIAGDRDYTF. Using reference TRBV30 and TRBJ1-2 for the parts outside the CDR3, the full variable domain is SQTIHQWPATLVQPVGSPLSLECTVEGTSNPNLYWYRQAAGRGLQLLFYSVGIGQISSEVPQNLSASRPQDRQFILSSKKLLLSDSGFYLCAWSVIAGDRDYTFGSGTRLTVV.

The V and J genes are TRBV29-1 and TRBJ2-5; TCRdb's D call, TRBD1, is unchecked because there is no DNA. This CDR3 comprises 13 residues. Per the germline V gene, CDR1 is SQVTM and CDR2 is ANQGSEA. The CDR3 here is CSVGTTGKETQYF.

The J gene is TRBJ2-3, the V gene TRBV5-4; the D call of TRBD2 rests on TCRdb alone, since no DNA is present to check it. Germline-derived CDR1 and CDR2 are SGHNT and YYREEE (reference sequence). This CDR3 is 16 amino acids long. CDR3 sequence reads: CASSLQSGWSTDTQYF.

The chain is built from TRBV5-1 and TRBJ2-3; the D gene TCRdb calls, TRBD1, cannot be checked with no DNA. Germline CDR1 and CDR2: SGHRS and YFSETQ. The CDR3 sequence is 16 residues long. The CDR3 region is CASSLIGDGFTDTQYF. The full variable domain, completed using reference TRBV5-1 and TRBJ2-3, is KAGVTQTPRYLIKTRGQQVTLSCSPISGHRSVSWYQQTPGQGLQFLFEYFSETQRNKGNFPGRFSGRQFSNSRSEMNVSTLELGDSALYLCASSLIGDGFTDTQYFGPGTRLTVL.

This chain links TRBV15 with TRBJ1-5; checking the TCRdb D call of TRBD1 is not possible without DNA. In germline, CDR1 is LNHNV, CDR2 YYDKDF (reference sequence). The CDR3 loop spans 17 amino acids. The CDR3 loop reads CATSRESPHVGDQPQHF.

The chain recombines TRBV5-1 with TRBJ1-6; TCRdb's D call of TRBD1 is untestable without DNA. Germline V gene data show CDR1 as SGHRS and CDR2 as YFSETQ. CDR3 size: 16 residues. This chain's CDR3 is CASSLEGQGTSSPLHF.

V and J are TRBV30 and TRBJ2-5; no DNA is available, so the TRBD2 call from TCRdb remains unchecked. The CDR3 loop spans 14 amino acids. Germline V gene data show CDR1 as GTSNPN and CDR2 as SVGIG (reference sequence). The CDR3 region is CAWSVPAGVETQYF.